Included here is one TCR beta chain sequence, with context. Antigen specificity is unknown. TCRdb keeps only in-frame clones here, not all; method: immunoSEQ multiplex PCR. The repertoire includes about 120,000 clones, roughly nine tenths of them detected once, and approximately 5.1% sits in the top ten. This entry belongs to a study of T cell responses to AZD1222 COVID-19 vaccine. Study-wide context: Second-dose intervals of approximately 4 or approximately 12 weeks were pooled.

Points from the study as a whole: The span of vaccine-associated CD4 TCRs extended across spike, with dominance at 160-218 and 743-854. It should be noted that donors were predominantly white British and more often female, and clonal diversity was possibly underestimated. Samples come after the peak T cell response, not at day 14.

This TCR was sampled from an adult in good health. Sequenced here: peripheral blood, sampled on day 0 of AZD1222 vaccination.

CDR3 protein: CASSLGQGFDEQFF. In nucleotides, the CDR3 is TGTGCCAGCAGCTTAGGCCAGGGGTTCGATGAGCAGTTCTTC. The chain carries TRBV7-3 and TRBJ2-1; D is perhaps TRBD1 (6 bases). In germline, CDR1 is SGHTA, CDR2 FQGTGA. The CDR3 has 14 amino acids. Trimming took 2 bases from V and 8 from J, leaving 13 bases between them.